These 14 T cell receptor beta chains were all obtained from the same sample, sequenced in a study of blood T cell repertoires in COVID-19. Data came from immunoSEQ multiplex PCR; TCRdb stores just in-frame clones and leaves some out. This table has around 620,000 clones, about 90% appearing once. Sequencing used peripheral blood. These receptors came from a woman aged 18-29 years with acute or convalescent COVID-19.

The chain carries TRBV9 and TRBJ1-1; D remains ambiguous. Germline V gene data show CDR1 as SGDLS and CDR2 as YYNGEE. The CDR3 spans 12 residues. Between the trimmed V and J ends, which lost 6 bases and 0 bases, there was a span of 6 bases. This CDR3 reads CASNGVNTEAFF. DNA for the CDR3: TGTGCCAGCAACGGAGTGAACACTGAAGCTTTCTTT. The whole variable domain, remainder taken from reference TRBV9 and TRBJ1-1, is DSGVTQTPKHLITATGQRVTLRCSPRSGDLSVYWYQQSLDQGLQFLIQYYNGEERAKGNILERFSAQQFPDLHSELNLSSLELGDSALYFCASNGVNTEAFFGQGTRLTVV.

The chain uses TRBV25-1 and TRBJ1-2; D is possibly TRBD1 (6 bases). Between the trimmed V and J ends, which lost 6 bases and 4 bases, there was a span of 15 bases. This CDR3 is built from 14 residues. Looked up from germline, CDR1 is MGHDK and CDR2 is SYGVNS. The CDR3 DNA reads as TGTGCCAGCAGAGGGGAGGGGGGGAGCTATGGCTACACCTTC. The encoded protein is CASRGEGGSYGYTF.

The chain combines TRBV29-1 with TRBJ1-2, with 12 nucleotides matching TRBD1. The germline gives CDR1 SQVTM, CDR2 ANQGSEA. Losses at the gene ends were 6 bases for V and 8 bases for J; bases not matched to a gene: 25. The CDR3 has 19 amino acids. The CDR3 sequence is CSVDTGTGGVGSDSIGYTF. The DNA of the CDR3 is TGCAGCGTCGATACCGGGACAGGGGGCGTAGGATCGGATAGTATAGGCTACACCTTC. Using reference TRBV29-1 and TRBJ1-2 for the parts outside the CDR3, the full variable domain is SAVISQKPSRDICQRGTSLTIQCQVDSQVTMMFWYRQQPGQSLTLIATANQGSEATYESGFVIDKFPISRPNLTFSTLTVSNMSPEDSSIYLCSVDTGTGGVGSDSIGYTFGSGTRLTVV.

V usage is TRBV6-5 and J usage is TRBJ2-7; 7 positions agree with TRBD2. Germline values: CDR1 MNHEY, CDR2 SVGAGI. There are 14 residues in the CDR3. Trimming cost V 7 bases and J 2 bases; bases outside gene matches: 8. CDR3 amino acids: CASKATSYTYEQYF. The CDR3 region has the DNA TGTGCCAGCAAGGCGACTAGCTACACCTACGAGCAGTACTTC.

This chain links TRBV5-1 with TRBJ1-3; 7 nucleotides line up with TRBD1. CDR1 SGHRS and CDR2 YFSETQ come from the germline V gene. The CDR3 extends over 19 amino acids. Trimming at V came to 2 bases and at J to 8 bases, leaving 22 bases not matched to a gene. The CDR3 bases are TGCGCCAGCAGCTTCGAACACTCAGGGACAGTAGGTTGGGGAGACACCATATATTTT. This codes for CASSFEHSGTVGWGDTIYF.

The J gene is TRBJ2-1, the V gene TRBV5-1; a possible D gene is TRBD2 (6 bases). Germline values: CDR1 SGHRS, CDR2 YFSETQ. V was clipped by 4 bases and J by 2 bases, with 22 bases between them. There are 18 residues in the CDR3. The CDR3 DNA sequence: TGCGCCAGCAGCGGGAGGAGAAGGCCCGGGGAGGCCTACAATGAGCAGTTCTTC. This sequence encodes CASSGRRRPGEAYNEQFF.

This rearrangement joins TRBV14 to TRBJ2-7, with a tentative D call TRBD2 (5 bases). Trimming stripped 1 base from V and 4 bases from J, with 11 bases between. Germline CDR1 SGHDN, CDR2 FVKESK. This CDR3 spans 14 amino acids. The chain's CDR3 is CASSQGGVPYEQYF. CDR3 coding DNA: TGTGCCAGCAGCCAAGGGGGAGTACCGTACGAGCAGTACTTC.

The chain recombines TRBV9 with TRBJ1-1, with D hard to call. V gave up 0 bases and J gave up 5 bases, with 14 bases separating them. CDR1 and CDR2 (germline): SGDLS, YYNGEE. CDR3 length: 15 residues. CDR3 sequence reads: CASSVGAGLFTEAFF. The DNA for the CDR3 is TGTGCCAGCAGCGTAGGGGCAGGTTTATTTACTGAAGCTTTCTTT.

The J gene is TRBJ2-3, the V gene TRBV2, with TRBD1 matching over 9 bases. V lost 4 bases, J lost 0 bases, and 5 bases stayed unmatched. CDR3 length: 16 amino acids. Germline lookup yields CDR1 SNHLY and CDR2 FYNNEI. Here the CDR3 reads CASSAIGTGSTDTQYF. In DNA form, the CDR3 reads TGTGCCAGCAGTGCCATCGGGACAGGGAGCACAGATACGCAGTATTTT.

The chain employs TRBV6-5 and TRBJ2-3; TRBD1 might be the D (5 bases). Per the germline V gene, CDR1 is MNHEY and CDR2 is SVGAGI. This CDR3 has 16 amino acids. The V gene lost 0 bases and the J gene lost 15 bases, with 25 bases spanning the gap. The CDR3 spells CASSYSPGTGLNRVYF. DNA for the CDR3: TGTGCCAGCAGTTACTCACCCGGCACAGGTTTAAATAGGGTCTATTTT.

This clone was seen once. The chain carries TRBV2 and TRBJ1-5; D remains unclear. The CDR3 covers 15 residues. Looked up from germline, CDR1 is SNHLY and CDR2 is FYNNEI. The V gene lost 3 bases and the J gene lost 3 bases, with 12 bases spanning the gap. The CDR3 loop is CASSDRGTDNQPQHF. The CDR3 region has the DNA TGTGCCAGCAGTGATCGGGGAACGGACAATCAGCCCCAGCATTTT. The entire variable domain, with the rest obtained from reference TRBV2 and TRBJ1-5, is as follows: EPEVTQTPSHQVTQMGQEVILRCVPISNHLYFYWYRQILGQKVEFLVSFYNNEISEKSEIFDDQFSVERPDGSNFTLKIRSTKLEDSAMYFCASSDRGTDNQPQHFGDGTRLSIL.

This clone is a singleton in its sample. The rearrangement joins TRBV6-6 to TRBJ1-1, with unresolved D. Germline CDR1 MNHNY, CDR2 SVGAGI (reference sequence). The CDR3 is 13 residues long. Between the trimmed V and J ends, which lost 5 bases and 4 bases, there was a span of 11 bases. CDR3 sequence: CASSHLERTEAFF. As DNA, the CDR3 is TGTGCCAGCAGTCACCTTGAGCGCACTGAAGCTTTCTTT.

The chain carries TRBV6-5 and TRBJ1-1, with D possibly being TRBD1 (5 bases). V lost 4 bases and J 3 bases, leaving 15 bases between the germline ends. There are 15 residues in the CDR3. Germline V CDR1 and CDR2: MNHEY, SVGAGI. For the CDR3, the DNA is TGTGCCAGCAGTTCTAAGGACACGCAGGACACTGAAGCTTTCTTT. It yields the protein CASSSKDTQDTEAFF.

The chain links TRBV7-6 to TRBJ2-2, with 7 nucleotides matching TRBD1. Germline V CDR1 and CDR2: SGHVS, FNYEAQ. The V gene end was trimmed by 6 bases and the J gene end by 1 base; junction bases not matched to a gene: 5. There are 15 residues in the CDR3. The CDR3 DNA is TGTGCCAGCAGTCGTTGGGACAGGAACACCGGGGAGCTGTTTTTT. It encodes CASSRWDRNTGELFF.